This T cell receptor (beta chain) was captured by sequencing in a study of blood T cell repertoires in COVID-19. On the study more broadly: The United States, Italy and Spain were the sources of the acute and convalescent COVID-19 samples. T cells, B-cell-depleted T cells, or PBMCs provided the cDNA or gDNA that served as material.

Germline V gives CDR1 SNHLY, CDR2 FYNNEI. The CDR3 is made up of 14 amino acids. V gave up 6 bases and J gave up 0 bases; unmatched junction bases: 5. In the original analysis: Cell counts per sample came from amplifying reference gene primers. TCRdb keeps only in-frame clones here, not all; method: immunoSEQ multiplex PCR. The V and J calls and the clone size are those of that table, but D and trimming were determined from the DNA. In the table there are approximately 230,000 clones, roughly 91% of which are singletons. Participants reported their clinical history, and cohort assignment relied on those reports.

This TCR was recovered from a woman aged 25 to 45 who had recovered from COVID-19. Sequences were obtained from PBMCs or T cells enriched from blood (not recorded which). V gene TRBV2 combines with J gene TRBJ2-7; 7 nucleotides align to TRBD2. CDR3 nucleotides: TGTGCCAGCAGATTAGCGGGCCACTCCTACGAGCAGTACTTC. As protein: CASRLAGHSYEQYF.